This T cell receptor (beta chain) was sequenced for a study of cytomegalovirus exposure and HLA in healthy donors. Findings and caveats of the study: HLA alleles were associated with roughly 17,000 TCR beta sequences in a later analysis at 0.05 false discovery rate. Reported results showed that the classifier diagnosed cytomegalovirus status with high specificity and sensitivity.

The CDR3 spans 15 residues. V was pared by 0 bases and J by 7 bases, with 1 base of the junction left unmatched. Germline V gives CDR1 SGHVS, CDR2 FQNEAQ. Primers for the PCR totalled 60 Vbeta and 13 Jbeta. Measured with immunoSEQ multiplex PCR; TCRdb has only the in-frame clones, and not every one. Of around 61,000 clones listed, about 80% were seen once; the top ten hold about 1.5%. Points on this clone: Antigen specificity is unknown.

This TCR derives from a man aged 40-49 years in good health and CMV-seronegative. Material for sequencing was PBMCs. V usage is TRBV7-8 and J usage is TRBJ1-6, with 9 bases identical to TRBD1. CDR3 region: CASSLATGGNSPLHF. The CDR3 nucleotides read TGTGCCAGCAGCTTAGCTACAGGGGGCAATTCACCCCTCCACTTT.